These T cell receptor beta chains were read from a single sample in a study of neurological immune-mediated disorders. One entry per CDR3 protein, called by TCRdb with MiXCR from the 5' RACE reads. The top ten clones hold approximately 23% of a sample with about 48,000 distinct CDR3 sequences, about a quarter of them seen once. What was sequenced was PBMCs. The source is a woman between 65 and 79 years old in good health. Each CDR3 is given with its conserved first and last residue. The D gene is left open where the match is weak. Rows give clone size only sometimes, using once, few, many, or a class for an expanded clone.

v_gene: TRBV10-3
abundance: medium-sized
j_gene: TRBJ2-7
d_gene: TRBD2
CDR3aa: CAISETTPGTRFYEQYF
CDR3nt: TGTGCCATCAGTGAAACAACCCCCGGGACTAGGTTTTACGAGCAGTACTTC

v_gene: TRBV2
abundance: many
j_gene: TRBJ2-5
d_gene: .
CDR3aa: CASFLGKETQYF
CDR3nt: TGTGCCAGCTTCCTGGGGAAAGAGACCCAGTACTTC

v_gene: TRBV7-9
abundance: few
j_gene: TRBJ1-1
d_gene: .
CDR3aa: CASSLMGDDEAFF
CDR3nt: TGTGCCAGCAGCTTGATGGGGGATGATGAAGCTTTCTTT

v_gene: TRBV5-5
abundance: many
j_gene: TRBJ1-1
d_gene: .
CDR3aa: CASNLAPGTEAFF
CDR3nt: TGTGCCAGCAACTTGGCTCCTGGGACTGAAGCTTTCTTT

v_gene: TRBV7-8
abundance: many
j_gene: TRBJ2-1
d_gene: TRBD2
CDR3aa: CASSLGGTSGRIEQFF
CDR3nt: TGTGCCAGCAGCTTAGGAGGGACTAGCGGGAGAATAGAGCAGTTCTTC

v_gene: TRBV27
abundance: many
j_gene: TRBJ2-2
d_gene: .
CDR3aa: CASGNVNTGELFF
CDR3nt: TGTGCCAGCGGCAACGTGAACACCGGGGAGCTGTTTTTT

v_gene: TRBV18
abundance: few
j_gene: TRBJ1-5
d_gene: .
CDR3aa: CASSPTRPGGQAQPQHF
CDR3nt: TGTGCCAGCTCACCCACCAGGCCCGGGGGGCAAGCGCAGCCCCAGCATTTT

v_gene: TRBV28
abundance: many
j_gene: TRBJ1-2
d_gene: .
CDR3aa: CASTGPALTYGYTF
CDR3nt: TGTGCCAGCACCGGGCCGGCACTGACCTATGGCTACACCTTC

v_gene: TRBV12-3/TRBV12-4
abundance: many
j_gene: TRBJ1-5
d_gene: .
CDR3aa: CASSPTVYSNQPQHF
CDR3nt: TGTGCCAGCAGTCCGACAGTTTATAGCAATCAGCCCCAGCATTTT

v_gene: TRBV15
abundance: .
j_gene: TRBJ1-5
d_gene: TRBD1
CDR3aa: CATSKDRVPDQPQHF
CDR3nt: TGTGCCACCAGCAAGGACAGGGTGCCCGATCAGCCCCAGCATTTT

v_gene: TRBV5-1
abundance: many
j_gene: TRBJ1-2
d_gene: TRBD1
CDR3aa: CASSSAPLQGAEGGYTF
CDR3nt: TGCGCCAGCAGCTCGGCCCCGCTACAGGGGGCTGAGGGAGGCTACACCTTC

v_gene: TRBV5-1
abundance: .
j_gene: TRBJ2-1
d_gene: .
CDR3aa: CASQQGTRGSAEQFF
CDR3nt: TGCGCCAGCCAACAGGGGACTCGCGGGAGTGCTGAGCAGTTCTTC

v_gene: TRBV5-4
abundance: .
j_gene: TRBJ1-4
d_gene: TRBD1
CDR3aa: CASSATGAADEKLFF
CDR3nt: TGTGCCAGCAGCGCCACAGGGGCCGCGGATGAAAAACTGTTTTTT

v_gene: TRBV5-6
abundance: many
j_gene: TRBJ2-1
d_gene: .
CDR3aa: CASSLEEYAYNEQFF
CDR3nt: TGTGCCAGCAGCTTGGAGGAGTACGCCTACAATGAGCAGTTCTTC

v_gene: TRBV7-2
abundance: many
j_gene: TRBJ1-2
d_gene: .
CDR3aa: CASSNRWGPGGYTF
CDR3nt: TGTGCCAGCAGCAATCGGTGGGGCCCGGGGGGCTACACCTTC

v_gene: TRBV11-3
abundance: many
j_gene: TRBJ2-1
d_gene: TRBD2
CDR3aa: CASSPLAGGRDNEQFF
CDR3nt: TGTGCCAGCAGCCCTTTAGCGGGAGGGCGGGACAATGAGCAGTTCTTC

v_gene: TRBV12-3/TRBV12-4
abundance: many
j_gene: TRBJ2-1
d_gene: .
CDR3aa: CASSPLWGKSYNEQFF
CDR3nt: TGTGCCAGCAGCCCTCTGTGGGGTAAATCCTACAATGAGCAGTTCTTC

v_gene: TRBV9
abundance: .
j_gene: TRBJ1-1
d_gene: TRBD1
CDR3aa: CASSVPTGLVTEAFF
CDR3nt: TGTGCCAGCAGCGTACCGACAGGGTTGGTCACTGAAGCTTTCTTT

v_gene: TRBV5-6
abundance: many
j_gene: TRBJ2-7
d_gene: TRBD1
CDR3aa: CASSWSGQGYEQYF
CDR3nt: TGTGCCAGCAGCTGGTCGGGACAGGGCTACGAGCAGTACTTC

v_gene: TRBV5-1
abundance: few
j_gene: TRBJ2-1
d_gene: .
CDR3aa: CASSLQGIGYNEQFF
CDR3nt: TGCGCCAGCAGCCTACAGGGAATTGGCTACAATGAGCAGTTCTTC

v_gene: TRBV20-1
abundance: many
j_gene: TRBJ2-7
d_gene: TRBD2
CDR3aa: CSLRTGYGGGKPYEQYF
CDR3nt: TGCAGTTTGAGGACGGGGTACGGCGGGGGGAAACCATACGAGCAGTACTTC

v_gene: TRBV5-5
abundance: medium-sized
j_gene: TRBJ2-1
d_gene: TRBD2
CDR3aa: CASSFIAGEHNEQFF
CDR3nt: TGTGCCAGCAGCTTTATAGCGGGAGAGCACAATGAGCAGTTCTTC

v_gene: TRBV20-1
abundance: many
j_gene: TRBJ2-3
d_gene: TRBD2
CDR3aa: CSARAWGLAGVIDTQYF
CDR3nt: TGCAGTGCAAGAGCCTGGGGACTAGCGGGAGTTATAGATACGCAGTATTTT

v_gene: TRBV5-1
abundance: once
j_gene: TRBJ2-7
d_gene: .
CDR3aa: CASSLRGSRYYEQYF
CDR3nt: TGCGCCAGCAGCTTGCGGGGCAGTCGGTACTACGAGCAGTACTTC

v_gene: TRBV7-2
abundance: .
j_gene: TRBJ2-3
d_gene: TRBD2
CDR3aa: CSSSTVAGGTDTQYF
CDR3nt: TGTTCTAGCAGCACCGTAGCGGGAGGGACAGATACGCAGTATTTT

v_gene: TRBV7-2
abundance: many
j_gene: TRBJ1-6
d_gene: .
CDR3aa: CASSPPFPPLHF
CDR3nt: TGTGCCAGCAGCCCCCCCTTCCCACCCCTCCACTTT

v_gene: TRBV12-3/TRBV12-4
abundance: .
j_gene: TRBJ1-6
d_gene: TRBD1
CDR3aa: CASSLGGQGRSPLHF
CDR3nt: TGTGCCAGCTCACTAGGCGGACAGGGCCGTTCACCCCTCCACTTT

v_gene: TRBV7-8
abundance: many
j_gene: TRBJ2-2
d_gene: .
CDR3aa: CASSLAGLVRPGELFF
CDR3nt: TGTGCCAGCAGCTTAGCCGGGCTAGTCAGGCCCGGGGAGCTGTTTTTT

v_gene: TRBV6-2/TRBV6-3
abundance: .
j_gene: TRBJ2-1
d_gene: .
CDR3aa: CASSRWGDEQFF
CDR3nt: TGTGCCAGCAGCCGTTGGGGCGATGAGCAGTTCTTC

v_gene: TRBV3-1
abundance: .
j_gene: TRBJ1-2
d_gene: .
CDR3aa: CASSQEIGTNYGYTF
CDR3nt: TGTGCCAGCAGCCAAGAGATAGGTACCAACTATGGCTACACCTTC

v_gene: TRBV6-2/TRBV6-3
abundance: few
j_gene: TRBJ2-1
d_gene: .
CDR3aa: CASSLDTDYNEQFF
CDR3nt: TGTGCCAGCAGCTTGGACACGGATTACAATGAGCAGTTCTTC

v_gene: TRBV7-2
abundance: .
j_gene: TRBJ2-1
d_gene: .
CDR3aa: CASSLEAVSYNEQFF
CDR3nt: TGTGCCAGCAGCTTAGAAGCTGTTTCCTACAATGAGCAGTTCTTC

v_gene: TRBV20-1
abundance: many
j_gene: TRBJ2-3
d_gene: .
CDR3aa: CSAPDSQSSTDTQYF
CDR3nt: TGCAGTGCTCCAGACTCACAATCTAGCACAGATACGCAGTATTTT

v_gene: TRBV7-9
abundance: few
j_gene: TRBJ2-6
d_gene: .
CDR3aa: CASHPWPSVDPGANVLTF
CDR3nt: TGTGCCAGCCACCCGTGGCCTAGCGTGGATCCTGGGGCCAACGTCCTGACTTTC

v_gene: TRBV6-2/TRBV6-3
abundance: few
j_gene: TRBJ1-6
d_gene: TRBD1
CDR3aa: CASTSWDSYNSPLHF
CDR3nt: TGTGCCAGCACCTCCTGGGACAGCTATAATTCACCCCTCCACTTT

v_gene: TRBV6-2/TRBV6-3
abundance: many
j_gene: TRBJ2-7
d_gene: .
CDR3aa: CASSYLDEQYF
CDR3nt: TGTGCCAGCAGTTACCTTGACGAGCAGTACTTC